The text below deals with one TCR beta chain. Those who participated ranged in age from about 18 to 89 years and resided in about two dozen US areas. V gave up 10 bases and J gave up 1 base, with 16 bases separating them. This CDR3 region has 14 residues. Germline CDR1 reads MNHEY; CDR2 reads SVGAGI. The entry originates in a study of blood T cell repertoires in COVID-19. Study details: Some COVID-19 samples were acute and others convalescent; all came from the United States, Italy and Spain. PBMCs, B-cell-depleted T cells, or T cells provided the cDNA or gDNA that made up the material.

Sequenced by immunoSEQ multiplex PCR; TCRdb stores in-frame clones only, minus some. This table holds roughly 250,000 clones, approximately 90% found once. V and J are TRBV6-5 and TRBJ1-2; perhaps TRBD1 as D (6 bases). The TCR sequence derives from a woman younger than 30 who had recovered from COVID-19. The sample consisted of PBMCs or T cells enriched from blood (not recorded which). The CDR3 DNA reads TGTGCCACCCCTCAGGGGTTGGTTAACTATGGCTACACCTTC. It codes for CATPQGLVNYGYTF.